This T cell receptor (beta chain) was sequenced in a study of T-cell reconstitution after alpha-beta-depleted transplantation in children. Construction of the TCRbeta library involved unique molecular identifiers. TCRdb reprocessed the PCR reads via MiXCR and lists one record per CDR3 protein. The sample gives about a million distinct CDR3 sequences, about 29% of which show up once; about 28% is in the top ten. Germline-derived CDR1 and CDR2 are MNHNS and SASEGT. This CDR3 is built from 15 residues. Between the trimmed V and J ends, which lost 1 base and 0 bases, there was a span of 9 bases. Findings and limits, study-wide: About two months after transplant, alpha-beta T cells reportedly came from several hundred expanded graft clones.

This clonotype has just a few counts. Its antigen is undetermined. Sample: PBMCs, mostly from graft donor cells, taken 360 days after TCRalphabeta/CD19-depleted stem cell transplant. The genes are TRBV6-1 and TRBJ1-1; TRBD1 is a possible D gene (5 bases). The sequence was collected from a boy under two years old who had a stem cell transplant for SCID, so the T cells may come from the graft donor. The CDR3 region is CASSEGDELNTEAFF. CDR3 coding DNA: TGTGCCAGCAGTGAAGGGGACGAATTGAACACTGAAGCTTTCTTT.